This T cell receptor (beta chain) was retrieved from a study of cytomegalovirus exposure and HLA in healthy donors. Regarding the study as a whole: Most TCR sequences proved rare, with some public TCRs found in many donors.

On this clone: The target antigen is unknown.

The primer mix had 60 Vbeta and 13 Jbeta primers. Clones were sequenced by immunoSEQ multiplex PCR, and TCRdb holds only the in-frame ones, with some missing. This table holds some 87,000 clones, 65% to 80% found once. The germline gives CDR1 SGHDT, CDR2 YYEEEE. Trimming removed 4 bases from V and 4 bases from J, with 14 bases in between. CDR3 length equals 14 residues. The chain joins TRBV5-6 to TRBJ1-2; D not resolved. The sample comprised PBMCs. The origin of this receptor is a woman between 50 and 59 years old in good health and CMV-seropositive. Here the CDR3 DNA reads TGTGCCAGCAGCCCGGAGGGATTCGTCTATGGCTACACCTTC. Residues: CASSPEGFVYGYTF.